This T cell receptor (beta chain) was observed in a study of blood T cell repertoires in COVID-19 (dated by TCRdb to 2018 to 2021). General notes on the study: Samples covering the acute and convalescent phases of COVID-19 were provided by collaborators in the United States, Italy and Spain. The dataset comprised deeply sampled blood TCRbeta repertoires from subjects exposed to, actively infected with, or recovered from COVID-19. Sample metadata almost always included a de-identified subject ID, COVID-19 status, age in years and sex. The material from the prospective study consisted of cDNA or gDNA derived from T cells, B-cell-depleted T cells, or PBMCs. The samples were drawn from the first 160 participants of the ongoing ImmuneRACE study and from some 1,300 subjects provided by 6 global collaborators. The repertoires were released in a freely available public database meant as a resource for research on the immune response to SARS-CoV-2. HLA class I and class II types, where available, came from metadata supplied by the sample provider rather than from assay-based typing. General conclusions and limits of the study: The quantity of clinical and demographic metadata differed by source and by participant and was supplied without curation.

Deletion took 6 bases off V and 8 bases off J, with a span of 16 bases between the germline ends. Counted from cysteine to phenylalanine, this CDR3 has 13 amino acids. Only the CDR3 DNA is retained, 39 bases long and in frame from the first base. The germline V gene (reference sequence) supplies CDR1 LGHDT and CDR2 YNNKEL. One collaborating source in Seattle enrolled patients while the patients were actively infected and followed the patients over time throughout the course of disease. Collaborating institutions collected whole blood in K2EDTA tubes following their own protocols. For TCRbeta analysis, collaborators shipped samples in one of three forms: frozen whole blood, isolated PBMCs, or DNA extracted from either of those sample types. On this clone: Its antigen is still unknown. Base-call qualities are not available, and no considerably larger clone is one nucleotide away.

The immunoSEQ Assay, a bias-controlled multiplex PCR, was used to amplify TCRbeta CDR3 regions from genomic DNA. On the study's bioinformatics: The number of nucleated cells in each sample was estimated from the amplification of reference gene primers within the assay. To quantify the absolute abundance of each unique TCRbeta CDR3 rearrangement, sequence reads were collapsed and filtered. For each sample, productive Simpson clonality was calculated as the square root of Simpson's diversity index over productive rearrangements. As stored in TCRdb, this immuneACCESS dataset retains in-frame rearrangements with V and J assigned. A fraction of the clones does not appear; measured against another copy, unresolved V genes explain less than half of the discrepancy, and the remainder lacks a known reason. For V, J and clone size, that table is used; D and trimming come from the DNA. The sample records some 140,000 clones, roughly 83% of which are singletons. Jointly, the top ten make up about 12% of the sample.

The sequenced material came from peripheral blood. The clonotype was recovered from a woman aged 55-75 years with COVID-19, enrolled during active disease. Recombination linked TRBV3-1 (or the pseudogene TRBV3-2) to TRBJ1-2; tentative D gene TRBD1, with 6 bases matching. The nucleotide sequence reads TGTGCCAGCAGTTTACAGGGAGGGAGCGGCTACACCTTC. This codes for CASSLQGGSGYTF.